The rows below give T cell receptor beta chains drawn from one sample of a study of OX40 agonist ivuxolimab in advanced cancers. Clones were read by immunoSEQ multiplex PCR, and TCRdb kept only the in-frame ones, dropping some. The data show tens of thousands of clones, about 86% seen once. The sample consisted of CD4+ or CD8+ T cells sorted from blood, taken in a trial of the OX40 agonist ivuxolimab. The receptors stem from an adult with an advanced solid tumor such as melanoma, head and neck, liver or kidney cancer. Each CDR3 is given with its conserved first and last residue. D genes are given only for firm matches. Rows may omit the clone size; those that give it use once, few, many or a size class.

J,V,size,D,CDR3,DNA
TRBJ2-1,TRBV19,.,.,CASSVDKGDEQFF,TGTGCCAGTAGTGTTGACAAAGGCGATGAGCAGTTCTTC
TRBJ2-1,TRBV7-9,.,.,CASSLPRVANNEQFF,TGTGCCAGCAGCTTACCAAGGGTGGCTAACAATGAGCAGTTCTTC
TRBJ2-5,TRBV9,.,.,CASSSGQPKSQETQYF,TGTGCCAGCAGCTCAGGACAGCCTAAATCCCAAGAGACCCAGTACTTC
TRBJ2-5,TRBV7-2,.,TRBD1,CASSLPGQGGVETQYF,TGTGCCAGCAGCCTCCCTGGACAGGGGGGGGTGGAGACCCAGTACTTC
TRBJ1-2,TRBV7-8,.,.,CASSLVVGGYGYTF,TGTGCCAGCAGCTTAGTTGTGGGCGGCTATGGCTACACCTTC
TRBJ1-5,TRBV30,.,.,CAWSFWGNQPQHF,TGTGCCTGGAGTTTTTGGGGCAATCAGCCCCAGCATTTT
TRBJ1-2,TRBV5-4,.,.,CASSLDRTRTYGYTF,TGTGCCAGCAGCTTGGACAGGACCCGAACCTATGGCTACACCTTC
TRBJ1-1,TRBV10-2,.,.,CASSGSNTEAFF,TGCGCCAGCAGCGGGTCCAACACTGAAGCTTTCTTT
TRBJ2-1,TRBV7-6,once,TRBD2,CASSLGSGRAYYNEQFF,TGTGCCAGCAGCTTAGGCAGCGGGAGGGCGTATTACAATGAGCAGTTCTTC
TRBJ1-1,TRBV5-1,.,.,CASSLQVENTEAFF,TGCGCCAGCAGTCTCCAGGTGGAGAACACTGAAGCTTTCTTT
TRBJ1-2,TRBV7-2,.,TRBD1,CASSPAINRGRGDGYTF,TGTGCCAGCAGCCCGGCCATAAACAGGGGGCGAGGAGATGGCTACACCTTC
TRBJ2-7,TRBV10-1,once,TRBD1,CASSSGTGDSYEQYF,TGCGCCAGCAGTTCCGGGACAGGAGATTCCTACGAGCAGTACTTC
TRBJ1-3,TRBV7-2,.,.,CASSLVGGSGNTIYF,TGTGCCAGCAGCTTAGTAGGGGGATCTGGAAACACCATATATTTT
TRBJ2-7,TRBV7-9,.,TRBD1,CASSFLDRGTYEQYF,TGTGCCAGCAGCTTTCTCGACAGGGGCACCTACGAGCAGTACTTC
TRBJ2-7,TRBV6-1,.,.,CASSSTEQYF,TGTGCCAGCAGTTCTACCGAGCAGTACTTC
TRBJ2-7,TRBV27,.,TRBD1,CASSTRDRAYEQYF,TGTGCCAGCAGTACCCGGGACAGGGCCTACGAGCAGTACTTC
TRBJ2-2,TRBV19,.,TRBD2,CASSIELAGGAGELFF,TGTGCCAGTAGTATCGAGCTAGCGGGAGGAGCCGGGGAGCTGTTTTTT
TRBJ2-2,TRBV9,.,.,CASSVEGANSAGELFF,TGTGCCAGCAGCGTAGAAGGGGCCAACTCCGCCGGGGAGCTGTTTTTT
TRBJ1-6,TRBV18,.,.,CASSAGMGSPLHF,TGTGCCAGCTCCGCGGGCATGGGTTCACCCCTCCACTTT
TRBJ2-7,TRBV12-2,.,.,CASRLDSKKPYEQYF,TGTGCAAGTCGCCTCGACTCCAAGAAGCCCTACGAGCAGTACTTC
TRBJ2-3,TRBV6-1,.,TRBD2,CASSERQAGGRDTQYF,TGTGCCAGCAGTGAAAGGCAGGCGGGAGGAAGAGATACGCAGTATTTT
TRBJ2-7,TRBV30,once,.,CAWSVKLAWSYEQYF,TGTGCCTGGAGTGTAAAACTAGCATGGTCCTACGAGCAGTACTTC
TRBJ2-5,TRBV5-4,.,.,CASSLDYQETQYF,TGTGCCAGCAGCTTGGACTACCAAGAGACCCAGTACTTC
TRBJ2-7,TRBV25-1,.,.,CASRSWVEQYF,TGTGCCAGCAGAAGCTGGGTCGAGCAGTACTTC
TRBJ2-7,TRBV7-6,.,TRBD2,CASSPGGLRTYEQYF,TGTGCCAGCAGCCCGGGGGGGCTAAGGACCTACGAGCAGTACTTC
TRBJ2-7,TRBV4-1,.,TRBD1,CASSPPTRTGYYEQYF,TGCGCCAGCAGCCCCCCCACAAGGACAGGGTACTACGAGCAGTACTTC
TRBJ2-2,TRBV5-1,.,.,CANSLNGQNDAGELFF,TGCGCCAACAGCTTGAACGGACAGAACGACGCCGGGGAGCTGTTTTTT
TRBJ2-7,TRBV7-9,.,TRBD2,CASSLALAGGSEQYF,TGTGCCAGCAGCTTGGCACTAGCGGGAGGGAGCGAGCAGTACTTC
TRBJ1-1,TRBV9,few,.,CASSIGTLNTEAFF,TGTGCCAGCAGTATCGGGACACTGAACACTGAAGCTTTCTTT
TRBJ2-3,TRBV5-1,.,.,CASSSTGGTDTQYF,TGCGCCAGCAGCTCCACGGGTGGCACAGATACGCAGTATTTT
TRBJ1-1,TRBV5-1,.,.,CASNAGTGKGRTEAFF,TGCGCCAGCAACGCGGGAACAGGAAAGGGTAGGACTGAAGCTTTCTTT
TRBJ2-1,TRBV7-2,.,TRBD2,CASSSKTSGYNEQFF,TGTGCCAGCAGCTCCAAGACTAGCGGATACAATGAGCAGTTCTTC
TRBJ2-1,TRBV6-6,.,.,CASSYRDSVQFF,TGTGCCAGCAGTTACCGGGACTCCGTACAGTTCTTC
TRBJ2-3,TRBV7-2,.,.,CASSLSSYMGDTQYF,TGTGCCAGCAGCTTATCAAGCTACATGGGGGATACGCAGTATTTT
TRBJ2-1,TRBV28,once,TRBD2,CASSPQEGLAAYNEQFF,TGTGCCAGCAGTCCCCAAGAAGGACTAGCGGCCTACAATGAGCAGTTCTTC
TRBJ1-1,TRBV10-2,.,.,CASRDTGYTEAFF,TGCGCCAGCAGGGACACAGGGTACACTGAAGCTTTCTTT
TRBJ1-5,TRBV28,.,.,CASSLIDRVWSQPQHF,TGTGCCAGCAGTTTAATCGATAGGGTATGGAGTCAGCCCCAGCATTTT
TRBJ2-1,TRBV7-2,.,.,CASSLNSGSESAQFF,TGTGCCAGCAGCTTAAATTCCGGATCGGAGTCGGCGCAGTTCTTC
TRBJ2-3,TRBV6-6,.,.,CASSTPAILTDTQYF,TGTGCCAGCAGTACCCCTGCGATACTCACAGATACGCAGTATTTT
TRBJ1-3,TRBV18,once,TRBD1,CASSLFTGTVLNTIYF,TGTGCCAGCTCACTCTTTACCGGGACAGTACTCAACACCATATATTTT
TRBJ1-3,TRBV5-6,.,.,CASSFGFLGNTIYF,TGTGCCAGCAGCTTCGGGTTCCTAGGAAACACCATATATTTT